These 31 T cell receptor beta chains were all obtained from the same sample, sequenced in a study of blood T cell repertoires in COVID-19. The repertoire was sequenced with immunoSEQ multiplex PCR; TCRdb's copy has only in-frame clones and lacks some. Of 250,000 or so clones in the sample, about 87% are singletons; the top ten hold roughly 4.3%. Input material: PBMCs or T cells enriched from blood (not recorded which). Receptors were obtained from a woman in her thirties with acute COVID-19.

The chain carries TRBV27 and TRBJ2-7; D remains unclear. The CDR3 length is 13 residues. The V end lost 2 bases, the J end lost 5 bases, and 10 bases lay between the germline ends. Germline assignment: CDR1 MNHEY and CDR2 SMNVEV (reference sequence). The CDR3: CASSLATMDEQYF. CDR3 in DNA: TGTGCCAGCAGTTTAGCCACAATGGACGAGCAGTACTTC.

This chain links TRBV28 with TRBJ2-5; 8 bases agree with TRBD1. Germline CDR1 reads MDHEN; CDR2 reads SYDVKM. The V gene end was trimmed by 3 bases and the J gene end by 1 base; junction bases not matched to a gene: 10. This CDR3 has 17 residues. CDR3 coding DNA: TGTGCCAGCAGTTTGTCATTCGCAGGGGGCTTCCAAGAGACCCAGTACTTC. It specifies CASSLSFAGGFQETQYF. The variable domain in full, completed from reference TRBV28 and TRBJ2-5, reads DVKVTQSSRYLVKRTGEKVFLECVQDMDHENMFWYRQDPGLGLRLIYFSYDVKMKEKGDIPEGYSVSREKKERFSLILESASTNQTSMYLCASSLSFAGGFQETQYFGPGTRLLVL.

This chain connects TRBV12-3 or TRBV12-4 to TRBJ2-7, with a tentative D call TRBD1 (6 bases). The V end was cut by 3 bases, the J end by 3 bases, with 9 bases between. CDR3 length: 13 residues. CDR3 bases: TGTGCCAGCAGTTTCCCAGGGGACTACGAGCAGTACTTC. It codes for CASSFPGDYEQYF.

The rearrangement uses TRBV24-1 and TRBJ2-7; 8 nucleotides line up with TRBD2. After removal of 9 bases from V and 4 bases from J, the junction contained 7 bases not matched to a gene. The CDR3 sequence is 13 residues long. Germline V gene data show CDR1 as KGHDR and CDR2 as SFDVKD. CDR3 region: CATPVLAGYEQYF. DNA of the CDR3: TGTGCCACCCCCGTGCTAGCGGGTTACGAGCAGTACTTC.

The chain has TRBV12-3 or TRBV12-4 and TRBJ1-1, with 9 positions matching TRBD1. This CDR3 region has 13 residues. After removal of 5 bases from V and 5 bases from J, the junction contained 3 bases not matched to a gene. CDR3 sequence (DNA): TGTGCCAGCAGTGGGACAGGGAGGACTGAAGCTTTCTTT. Amino acid sequence: CASSGTGRTEAFF.

The V and J genes are TRBV28 and TRBJ2-7, with no clear D. This CDR3 has 11 residues. V was cut by 1 base and J by 4 bases, with 2 bases left in between. CDR1 is MDHEN and CDR2 is SYDVKM in the germline V gene. This chain's CDR3 is CASSLLYEQYF. CDR3 in DNA: TGTGCCAGCAGTTTATTATACGAGCAGTACTTC.

This clone was seen only a few times. The chain is built from TRBV3-1 (or the pseudogene TRBV3-2) and TRBJ1-3; TRBD1 aligns across 7 bases. Germline CDR1 and CDR2: LGHDT and YNNKEL (reference sequence). V dropped 1 base and J dropped 1; count of bases not matched to a gene: 4. The CDR3 is 16 amino acids. The chain's CDR3 is CASSQGQGISGNTIYF. CDR3 nucleotides: TGTGCCAGCAGCCAAGGACAGGGAATATCTGGAAACACCATATATTTT.

V usage is TRBV21-1 and J usage is TRBJ2-3; the table assigns TRBD1, which was not confirmed against the DNA. TRBV21-1 is a known pseudogene. This CDR3 is 18 amino acids long. CDR3 nucleotide sequence: TGTGCCAGCAGCAAACAACCACCAGACAAACCACACCCAGATACGCAGTATTTT. It translates to CASSKQPPDKPHPDTQYF.

This chain joins TRBV13 and TRBJ2-3; 7 bases match TRBD1. The germline gives CDR1 PRHDT, CDR2 FYEKMQ (reference sequence). Germline trimming cut 1 base from V and 2 bases from J; bases unmatched to any gene: 12. The CDR3 has 18 amino acids. CDR3 amino acids: CASSLAPGQDRYTDTQYF. CDR3 sequence (DNA): TGTGCCAGCAGCTTAGCCCCAGGACAGGACCGATACACAGATACGCAGTATTTT. The whole variable domain, filled in from reference TRBV13 and TRBJ2-3, reads AAGVIQSPRHLIKEKRETATLKCYPIPRHDTVYWYQQGPGQDPQFLISFYEKMQSDKGSIPDRFSAQQFSDYHSELNMSSLELGDSALYFCASSLAPGQDRYTDTQYFGPGTRLTVL.

This clone was detected many times. This chain connects TRBV3-1 (or the pseudogene TRBV3-2) to TRBJ2-5, with D tentatively TRBD2 (6 bases). The germline V and J ends were trimmed by 3 bases and 3 bases, with 11 bases remaining between them. Per the germline V gene, CDR1 is LGHDT and CDR2 is YNNKEL (reference sequence). This CDR3 is 14 amino acids long. The CDR3 region has the DNA TGTGCCAGCAGCCAGATGGCGGGGAAAGAGACCCAGTACTTC. It encodes CASSQMAGKETQYF.

This chain links TRBV7-3 with TRBJ1-2; tentatively, D is TRBD1 (5 bases). In germline, CDR1 is SGHTA, CDR2 FQGTGA. The CDR3 extends over 13 amino acids. V was shortened by 6 bases and J by 8 bases, with 16 bases between the two germline ends. DNA for the CDR3: TGTGCCAGCAGTGTTGGTGGGGCTGGAGGCTACACCTTC. This codes for CASSVGGAGGYTF.

This sequence joins TRBV28 and TRBJ2-1; D may be TRBD1 (5 bases). The CDR3 consists of 14 residues. Germline-derived CDR1 and CDR2 are MDHEN and SYDVKM. V lost 5 bases and J 4 bases, leaving 12 bases between the germline ends. The CDR3 spells CASSALSGYNEQFF. The CDR3 region has the DNA TGTGCCAGCAGTGCGCTGTCAGGGTACAATGAGCAGTTCTTC.

The chain combines TRBV7-9 with TRBJ2-3; the D gene is possibly TRBD1 (7 bases). CDR3 length: 14 residues. Germline CDR1 reads SEHNR; CDR2 reads FQNEAQ (reference sequence). V was shortened by 3 bases and J by 5 bases, with 12 bases between the two germline ends. DNA of the CDR3: TGTGCCAGCAGCTTGTCGCAGGGGGGAGATACGCAGTATTTT. This sequence encodes CASSLSQGGDTQYF.

V usage is TRBV5-1 and J usage is TRBJ1-4, with 7 positions matching TRBD1. J lost 0 bases, V lost 4 bases, and 3 bases had no gene match. The CDR3 is 15 amino acids. Germline loops: CDR1 SGHRS, CDR2 YFSETQ. DNA of the CDR3: TGCGCCAGCAGCCCCCAGGGGGCAACTAATGAAAAACTGTTTTTT. Protein sequence: CASSPQGATNEKLFF.

J is TRBJ2-2 and V is TRBV6-5; a possible D gene is TRBD1 (6 bases). Trimming took off 5 bases at V and 6 bases at J, with 10 bases between the two ends. This CDR3 region has 13 residues. Germline CDR1 reads MNHEY; CDR2 reads SVGAGI. In DNA, the CDR3 is TGTGCCAGCAGTCCAACAGGGTCCGGGGAGCTGTTTTTT. Translation: CASSPTGSGELFF.

The count of this clone is one. The rearrangement links TRBV7-2 to TRBJ2-7; the D gene is possibly TRBD2 (5 bases). V lost 5 bases, J lost 6 bases, and 14 bases lay in between. The germline CDR1 and CDR2 sequences are SGHTA and FQGNSA. This CDR3 region has 13 residues. This chain's CDR3 is CASSRGDDFEQYF. The CDR3 DNA follows: TGTGCCAGCAGCCGGGGAGACGATTTCGAGCAGTACTTC.

The V call is TRBV14, the J call TRBJ2-6, with a weak D call TRBD2 (6 bases). CDR3 size: 15 residues. Germline V lookup: CDR1 SGHDN, CDR2 FVKESK. The V end was cut by 5 bases, the J end by 0 bases, with 8 bases between. CDR3 region: CASSGRSSGANVLTF. The CDR3 DNA follows: TGTGCCAGCAGCGGGAGGAGCTCTGGGGCCAACGTCCTGACTTTC.

V usage is TRBV19 and J usage is TRBJ2-1; D possibly corresponds to TRBD1 (6 bases). The germline gives CDR1 LNHDA, CDR2 SQIVND (reference sequence). The CDR3 has 18 amino acids. Trimming left V 3 bases short and J 1 base short, with 19 bases between. For the CDR3, the DNA is TGTGCCAGTAGTATCCGTCCCGCCACGGACAGTTCCTACAATGAGCAGTTCTTC. Translating gives CASSIRPATDSSYNEQFF.

V usage is TRBV18 and J usage is TRBJ1-4, with 8 bases identical to TRBD1. The CDR3 contains 16 residues. CDR1 and CDR2 from the germline V gene are KGHSH and LQKENI. Losses at the gene ends were 0 bases for V and 4 bases for J; bases not matched to a gene: 4. The CDR3 sequence: CASSPPGQGFNEKLFF. The CDR3 bases are TGTGCCAGCTCACCACCCGGACAGGGCTTTAATGAAAAACTGTTTTTT.

The CDR3 DNA sequence: TGTGCCAGCAGCTTCGGGACAGGGGATTTTGGAAACACCATATATTTT. Protein: CASSFGTGDFGNTIYF. This sequence joins TRBV7-9 and TRBJ1-3; 10 bases fit TRBD1. Germline CDR1 is SEHNR and CDR2 is FQNEAQ (reference sequence). V dropped 3 bases and J dropped 3; count of bases not matched to a gene: 5. The CDR3 has 16 amino acids.

About this clone: The conserved final phenylalanine or tryptophan is absent from the CDR3, which likely points to a read error. The limits of the CDR3 on the DNA are not certain, so only TCRdb's listed CDR3 is given. This sequence joins TRBV23-1 and TRBJ2-7; TRBD1, the table's D call, lacks a check against the DNA. TRBV23-1 belongs to the ORF category, with a function that is uncertain. The CDR3 length equals 18 residues, ends included. The CDR3 reads CASSQTPNPIVSKDIQWI.

This chain links TRBV5-1 with TRBJ2-7; TRBD2 matches at 14 bases. The CDR3 spans 16 residues. V trimming: 4 bases; J trimming: 6 bases; junction bases outside the gene matches: 9. CDR1 and CDR2 (germline): SGHRS, YFSETQ. DNA of the CDR3: TGCGCCAGCAGCGATGGGACTAGCGGGAGATTTATCGAGCAGTACTTC. Its translation: CASSDGTSGRFIEQYF.

The CDR3 sequence: CASSGGALGKLFF. The CDR3 nucleotides are TGTGCCAGCAGTGGAGGGGCTTTGGGAAAACTGTTTTTT. This chain connects TRBV28 to TRBJ1-4, with D maybe TRBD1 (5 bases). There are 13 residues in the CDR3. Per germline, CDR1 MDHEN and CDR2 SYDVKM. Trimming cost V 5 bases and J 10 bases, with 14 bases left between them.

This clone was seen just once. The same CDR3 can be traced to other DNA sequences in this sample. The gene calls are TRBV6-5 and TRBJ2-7; 7 bases align to TRBD1. V lost 6 bases to trimming and J lost 0 bases; unmatched junction nucleotides: 2. CDR3 length equals 13 residues. CDR1 is MNHEY, CDR2 SVGAGI, per germline. CDR3 nucleotide sequence: TGTGCCAGCAGACGGGACAGCTCCTACGAGCAGTACTTC. This codes for CASRRDSSYEQYF.

The V gene is TRBV15, the J gene TRBJ2-7; 7 bases are a match to TRBD1. The CDR3 is 16 amino acids. V trimming: 0 bases; J trimming: 4 bases; junction bases outside the gene matches: 9. Germline V gene sequence: CDR1 LNHNV, CDR2 YYDKDF (reference sequence). CDR3 nucleotide sequence: TGTGCCACCAGCAGAGATCTTCTTGGGACAGAGTACGAGCAGTACTTC. Protein: CATSRDLLGTEYEQYF.

J is TRBJ2-7 and V is TRBV5-5; TRBD2 agrees at 10 bases. V was pared by 0 bases and J by 4 bases, with 4 bases of the junction left unmatched. Germline V gives CDR1 SGHKS, CDR2 YYEKEE (reference sequence). This CDR3 comprises 15 residues. The CDR3, as DNA: TGTGCCAGCAGCTTGGTGGCTAGCGGGAGTTACGAGCAGTACTTC. Residues: CASSLVASGSYEQYF.

The V gene is TRBV6-2 or TRBV6-3, the J gene TRBJ2-1; 11 positions agree with TRBD2. The CDR3 covers 15 residues. CDR1 and CDR2 from the germline V gene are MNHEY and SVGEGT. V shed 5 bases and J 7 bases; nucleotides not matched to a gene: 7. CDR3 amino acids: CASSKTSGSLNEQFF. The CDR3 region has the DNA TGTGCCAGCAGTAAAACTAGCGGGAGTTTGAATGAGCAGTTCTTC.

This clone was counted once. The J gene is TRBJ1-2, the V gene TRBV7-2; 9 bases are shared with TRBD1. V gave up 4 bases and J gave up 6 bases; unmatched junction bases: 6. CDR3 length: 14 amino acids. Germline V lookup: CDR1 SGHTA, CDR2 FQGNSA. CDR3 nucleotides: TGTGCCAGCAGCTCGAGACAGGGGGTAAATGGCTACACCTTC. Its translation is CASSSRQGVNGYTF.

J is TRBJ2-5 and V is TRBV5-1, with D perhaps TRBD1 (6 bases). The length of the CDR3 is 14 residues. The germline V gene encodes CDR1 SGHRS and CDR2 YFSETQ. V was pared by 2 bases and J by 2 bases, with 10 bases between. The CDR3 bases are TGCGCCAGCAGCTTTCTCGGACAGCAAGAGACCCAGTACTTC. Its protein is CASSFLGQQETQYF.

Written as DNA, the CDR3 is TGTGCCAGCAGCTTGGAGGGACTAGTCGACGAGCAGTACTTC. This gives the protein CASSLEGLVDEQYF. The rearrangement joins TRBV5-4 to TRBJ2-7; TRBD2 matches at 8 bases. CDR1 is SGHNT and CDR2 is YYREEE in the germline V gene (reference sequence). V trimming: 0 bases; J trimming: 5 bases; junction bases outside the gene matches: 4. The CDR3 is 14 residues long.

The rearrangement links TRBV9 to TRBJ1-6; D might be TRBD1 (6 bases). V lost 0 bases and J lost 7, with 8 bases in between. Germline CDR1 and CDR2: SGDLS and YYNGEE. The CDR3 sequence is 14 residues long. In DNA form, the CDR3 reads TGTGCCAGCAGCGTAGGCGGGGGCAATTCACCCCTCCACTTT. Protein: CASSVGGGNSPLHF.